This T cell receptor beta chain is from a study of control samples from healthy donors and cancer patients. Assay: immunoSEQ multiplex PCR; the TCRdb copy retains only in-frame clones and omits some. This table holds 150,000 to 160,000 clones, roughly 93% found once. Concerning this clone: A read error may produce the germline difference seen at one junction end.

Per the germline V gene, CDR1 is ENHRY and CDR2 is SYGVKD. The CDR3 has 16 residues. This TCR derives from a man in his fifties in good health. The sample was blood. V usage is TRBV10-3 and J usage is TRBJ2-1; TRBD1 aligns across 9 bases. CDR3 DNA: TGTGCCTTCAGTGAGGGGGACAGGGTATCCTACAATGAGCAGTTCTTC. Protein sequence: CAFSEGDRVSYNEQFF.